The present T cell receptor (beta chain) was sequenced within a study of long-term antiretroviral therapy in people with HIV. Across the whole study: The earliest specimens came about a decade ahead of the 2015 immediate-ART recommendation.

Treatment locations for all participants with HIV were in the United States. Study-level points and caveats: Diversity increased after ART yet remained lower than in transplant donor controls. Narrower CDR3 length ranges marked HIV repertoires relative to controls.

Researchers report immunoSEQ v3.0 was run at survey level. Assay used: immunoSEQ multiplex PCR; TCRdb lists only in-frame clones, some missing. The profile shows approximately 28,000 clones, 95% of them singletons. V lost 4 bases and J lost 5, with 20 bases in between. Germline CDR1 and CDR2: LGHNA and YSLEER. This CDR3 spans 17 amino acids. Note on this clone: No antigen is known for it.

This receptor was obtained from a man aged 25-40 years with HIV. The chain employs TRBV4-3 and TRBJ1-4, with a weak D call TRBD1 (5 bases). The input for sequencing was unsorted PBMCs, taken 5.3 years after starting antiretroviral therapy. The DNA for the CDR3 is TGCGCCAGCAGCCGACTCAGCGGGGCGGGCCCCAATGAAAAACTGTTTTTT. This sequence encodes CASSRLSGAGPNEKLFF.